The clone carrying this T cell receptor beta chain appeared a few times. This record belongs to a study of PD-1 and CTLA-4 blockade in melanoma. Trimming cost V 0 bases and J 5 bases, with 10 bases left between them. Per the germline V gene, CDR1 is SGHNT and CDR2 is YENEEA. The CDR3 spans 14 residues. Repertoires were generated with immunoSEQ multiplex PCR, while TCRdb's copy carries only in-frame clones and drops some. Found here are 10,000 to 13,000 clones, roughly 82% of them singletons; the top ten hold approximately 32%. Specimen: CD8+ T cells from peripheral blood, collected from a patient given anti-PD-1 treatment. The chain recombines TRBV11-3 with TRBJ1-1; D perhaps matches TRBD1 (5 bases). The source is a human donor with melanoma. CDR3 protein: CASSLDKGVTEAFF. Here the CDR3 DNA reads TGTGCCAGCAGCTTAGATAAAGGGGTTACTGAAGCTTTCTTT.